Here is one T cell receptor (beta chain) with its context. Its antigen is as yet unknown. The data belong to a study of cytomegalovirus exposure and HLA in healthy donors. Study-wide findings and caveats: Overall, approximately 150 TCR beta chains were annotated as cytomegalovirus-associated. V segments that were indistinguishable, TRBV6-2 and TRBV6-3 among them, were omitted from analysis. Highest at DRB1 and lowest at HLA-C, TCR association rates differed among HLA loci in a later analysis.

It was with 60 Vbeta and 13 Jbeta primers that the PCR ran. Produced via immunoSEQ multiplex PCR; TCRdb's table is partial and in-frame only. This sample has roughly 62,000 clones, with 60% to 80% found just once. The CDR3 has 15 residues. Germline V gene data show CDR1 as LGHNA and CDR2 as YNFKEQ. V lost 0 bases and J lost 4; bases outside the gene matches: 4. The source of this sequence is a woman aged 40-49 years in good health and CMV-seropositive. This sequence joins TRBV4-2 and TRBJ2-5, with 8 bases identical to TRBD2. The sequenced sample consisted of PBMCs. CDR3 in DNA: TGTGCCAGCAGCCAAGATTGGACTAGCTTAGAGACCCAGTACTTC. Its protein is CASSQDWTSLETQYF.